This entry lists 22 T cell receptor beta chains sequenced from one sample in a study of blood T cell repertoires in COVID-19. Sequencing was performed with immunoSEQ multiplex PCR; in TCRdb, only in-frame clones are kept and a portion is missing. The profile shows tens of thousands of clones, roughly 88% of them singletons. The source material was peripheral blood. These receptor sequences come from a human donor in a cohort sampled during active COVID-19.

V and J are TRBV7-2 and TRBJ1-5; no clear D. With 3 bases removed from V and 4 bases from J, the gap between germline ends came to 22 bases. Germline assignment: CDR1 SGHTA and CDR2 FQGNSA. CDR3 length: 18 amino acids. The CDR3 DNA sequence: TGTGCCAGCAGCTTCGCTGACCCTGCCATGGGCGGGAATCAGCCCCAGCATTTT. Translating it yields CASSFADPAMGGNQPQHF.

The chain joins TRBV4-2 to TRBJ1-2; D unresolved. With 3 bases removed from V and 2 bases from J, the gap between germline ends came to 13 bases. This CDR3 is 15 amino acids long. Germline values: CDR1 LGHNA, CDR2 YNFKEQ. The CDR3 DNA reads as TGTGCCAGCAGCCAGAGCGGGTCGGACAACTATGGCTACACCTTC. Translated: CASSQSGSDNYGYTF.

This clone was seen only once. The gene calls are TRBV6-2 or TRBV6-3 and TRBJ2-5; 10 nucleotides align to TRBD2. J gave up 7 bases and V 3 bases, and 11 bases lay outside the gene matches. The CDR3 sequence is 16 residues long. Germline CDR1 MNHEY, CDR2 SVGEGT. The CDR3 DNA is TGTGCCAGCAGTTATAGCCCGCTAGCGGGGGCGGGGACCCAGTACTTC. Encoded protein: CASSYSPLAGAGTQYF.

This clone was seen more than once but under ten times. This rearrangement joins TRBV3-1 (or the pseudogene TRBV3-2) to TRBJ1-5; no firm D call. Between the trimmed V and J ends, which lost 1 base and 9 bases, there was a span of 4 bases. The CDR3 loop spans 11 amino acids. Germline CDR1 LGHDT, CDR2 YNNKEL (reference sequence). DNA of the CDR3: TGTGCCAGCAGCCAAGGCGGGCCCCAGCATTTT. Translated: CASSQGGPQHF.

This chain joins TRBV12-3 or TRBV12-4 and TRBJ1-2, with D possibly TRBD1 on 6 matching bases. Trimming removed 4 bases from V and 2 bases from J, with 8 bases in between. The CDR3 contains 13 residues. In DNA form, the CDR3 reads TGTGCCAGCAGTTCGGACAGAAACTATGGCTACACCTTC. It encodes CASSSDRNYGYTF.

The CDR3 region is CASQQGPGDTEAFF. The CDR3 DNA is TGTGCCAGCCAGCAAGGCCCCGGGGACACTGAAGCTTTCTTT. V and J are TRBV11-3 and TRBJ1-1, with no clear D. The CDR3 has 14 amino acids. CDR1 and CDR2 (germline): SGHNT, YENEEA. V lost 8 bases to trimming and J lost 3 bases, with 16 bases between them.

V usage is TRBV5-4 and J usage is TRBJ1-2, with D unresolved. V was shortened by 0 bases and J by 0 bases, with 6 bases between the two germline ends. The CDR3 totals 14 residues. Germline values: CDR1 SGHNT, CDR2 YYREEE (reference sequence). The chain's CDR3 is CASSLASANYGYTF. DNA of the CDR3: TGTGCCAGCAGCTTGGCGTCAGCTAACTATGGCTACACCTTC.

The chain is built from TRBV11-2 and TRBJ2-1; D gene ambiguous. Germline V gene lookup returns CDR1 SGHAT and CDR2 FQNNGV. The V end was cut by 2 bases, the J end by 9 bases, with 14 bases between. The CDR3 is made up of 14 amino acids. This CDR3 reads CASSLHRGRSEQFF. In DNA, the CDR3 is TGTGCCAGCAGCTTACACCGTGGGCGCAGTGAGCAGTTCTTC.

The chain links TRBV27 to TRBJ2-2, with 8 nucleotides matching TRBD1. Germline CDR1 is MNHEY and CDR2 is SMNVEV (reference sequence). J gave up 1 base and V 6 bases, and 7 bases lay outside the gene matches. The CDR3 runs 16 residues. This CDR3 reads CASRPYGTGNTGELFF. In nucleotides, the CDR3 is TGTGCCAGCAGACCTTACGGGACAGGGAACACCGGGGAGCTGTTTTTT.

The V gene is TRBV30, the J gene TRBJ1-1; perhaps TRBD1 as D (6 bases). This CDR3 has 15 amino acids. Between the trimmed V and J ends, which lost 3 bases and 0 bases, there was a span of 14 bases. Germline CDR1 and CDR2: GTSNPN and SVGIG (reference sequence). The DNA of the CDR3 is TGTGCCTGGAGCGCACAGGGATATATGAACACTGAAGCTTTCTTT. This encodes CAWSAQGYMNTEAFF.

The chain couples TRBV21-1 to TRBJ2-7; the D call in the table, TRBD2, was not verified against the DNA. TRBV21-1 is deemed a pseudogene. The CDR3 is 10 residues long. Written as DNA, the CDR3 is TGTGCCAGGTTCCCCTGCGAGCAGTACTTC. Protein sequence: CARFPCEQYF.

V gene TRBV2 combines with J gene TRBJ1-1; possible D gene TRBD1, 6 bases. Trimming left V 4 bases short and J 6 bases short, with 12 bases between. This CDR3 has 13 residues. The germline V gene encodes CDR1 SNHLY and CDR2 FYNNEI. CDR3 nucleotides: TGTGCCAGCAGTGGGAACAGGGTAGCTGAAGCTTTCTTT. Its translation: CASSGNRVAEAFF.

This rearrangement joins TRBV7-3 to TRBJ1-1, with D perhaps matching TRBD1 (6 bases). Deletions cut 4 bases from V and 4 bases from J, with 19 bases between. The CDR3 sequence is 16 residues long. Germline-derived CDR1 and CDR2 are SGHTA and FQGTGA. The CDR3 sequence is CASSSTPQGLGTEAFF. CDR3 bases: TGTGCCAGCAGCTCTACTCCACAGGGTCTCGGCACTGAAGCTTTCTTT.

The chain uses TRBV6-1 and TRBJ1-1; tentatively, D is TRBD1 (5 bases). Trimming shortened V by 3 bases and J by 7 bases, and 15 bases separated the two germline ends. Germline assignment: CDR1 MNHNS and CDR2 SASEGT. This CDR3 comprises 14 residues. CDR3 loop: CASSESGRAYEAFF. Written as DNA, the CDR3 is TGTGCCAGCAGTGAGTCGGGCAGGGCCTATGAAGCTTTCTTT.

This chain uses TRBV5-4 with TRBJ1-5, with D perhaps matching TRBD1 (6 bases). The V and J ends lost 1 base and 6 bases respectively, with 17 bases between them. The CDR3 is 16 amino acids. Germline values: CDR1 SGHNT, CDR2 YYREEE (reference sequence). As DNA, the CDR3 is TGTGCCAGCAGCTTGTGGTCGGGGGGCGGCGGTCAGCCCCAGCATTTT. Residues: CASSLWSGGGGQPQHF.

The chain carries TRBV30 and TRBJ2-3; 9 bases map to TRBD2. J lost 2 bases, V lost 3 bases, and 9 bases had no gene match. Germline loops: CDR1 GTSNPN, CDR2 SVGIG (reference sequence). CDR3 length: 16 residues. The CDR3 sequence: CAWSVPRGRATDTQYF. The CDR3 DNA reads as TGTGCCTGGAGCGTCCCGCGCGGGAGGGCCACAGATACGCAGTATTTT.

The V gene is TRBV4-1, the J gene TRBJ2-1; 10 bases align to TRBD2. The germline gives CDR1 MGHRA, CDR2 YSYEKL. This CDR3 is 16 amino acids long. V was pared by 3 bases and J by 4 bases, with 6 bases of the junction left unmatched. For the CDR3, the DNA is TGCGCCAGCAGCCAGGCAACTAGCGGGACTTACAATGAGCAGTTCTTC. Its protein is CASSQATSGTYNEQFF.

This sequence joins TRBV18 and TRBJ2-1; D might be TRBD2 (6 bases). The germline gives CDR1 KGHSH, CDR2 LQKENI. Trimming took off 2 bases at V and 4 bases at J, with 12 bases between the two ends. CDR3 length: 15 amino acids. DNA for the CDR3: TGTGCCAGCTCACCAGGGGGAGGCGGGTACAATGAGCAGTTCTTC. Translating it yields CASSPGGGGYNEQFF.

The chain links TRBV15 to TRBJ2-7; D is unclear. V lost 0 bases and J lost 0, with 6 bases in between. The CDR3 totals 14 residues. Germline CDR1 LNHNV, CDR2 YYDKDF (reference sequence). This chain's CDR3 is CATSREPSSYEQYF. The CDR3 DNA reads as TGTGCCACCAGCAGAGAGCCTAGCTCCTACGAGCAGTACTTC.

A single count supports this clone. CDR3 protein: CASCRSPNTGELFF. The CDR3 DNA sequence: TGTGCCAGCTGCCGGTCTCCGAACACCGGGGAGCTGTTTTTT. This sequence joins TRBV6-5 and TRBJ2-2; D unresolved. CDR3 size: 14 residues. Germline V gene data show CDR1 as MNHEY and CDR2 as SVGAGI. Trimming removed 8 bases from V and 0 bases from J, with 10 bases in between.

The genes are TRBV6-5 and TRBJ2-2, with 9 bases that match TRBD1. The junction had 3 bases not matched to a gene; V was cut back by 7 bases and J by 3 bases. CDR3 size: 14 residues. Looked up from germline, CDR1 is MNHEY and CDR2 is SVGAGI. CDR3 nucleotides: TGTGCCAGCATTAGGGACAGGGACACCGGGGAGCTGTTTTTT. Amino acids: CASIRDRDTGELFF.

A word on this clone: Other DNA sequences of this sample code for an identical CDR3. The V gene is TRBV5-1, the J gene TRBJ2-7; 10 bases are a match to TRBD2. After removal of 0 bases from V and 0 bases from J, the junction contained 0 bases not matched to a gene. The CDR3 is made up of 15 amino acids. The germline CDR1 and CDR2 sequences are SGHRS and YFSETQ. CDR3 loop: CASSLGLAGSYEQYF. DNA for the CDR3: TGCGCCAGCAGCTTGGGACTAGCGGGCTCCTACGAGCAGTACTTC. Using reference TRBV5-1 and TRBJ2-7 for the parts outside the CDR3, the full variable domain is KAGVTQTPRYLIKTRGQQVTLSCSPISGHRSVSWYQQTPGQGLQFLFEYFSETQRNKGNFPGRFSGRQFSNSRSEMNVSTLELGDSALYLCASSLGLAGSYEQYFGPGTRLTVT.